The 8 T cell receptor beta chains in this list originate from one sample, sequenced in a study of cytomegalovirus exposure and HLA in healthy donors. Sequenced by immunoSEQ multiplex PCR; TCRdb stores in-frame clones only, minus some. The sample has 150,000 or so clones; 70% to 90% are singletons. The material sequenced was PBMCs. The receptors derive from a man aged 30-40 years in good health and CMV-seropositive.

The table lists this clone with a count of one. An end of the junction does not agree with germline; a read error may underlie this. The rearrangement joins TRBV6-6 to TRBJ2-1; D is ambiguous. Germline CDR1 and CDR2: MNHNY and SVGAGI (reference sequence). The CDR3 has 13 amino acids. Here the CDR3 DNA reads TGTGCCAGCAGTTACTCGTCCTCCAATGAGCAGTTCTTC. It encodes CASSYSSSNEQFF.

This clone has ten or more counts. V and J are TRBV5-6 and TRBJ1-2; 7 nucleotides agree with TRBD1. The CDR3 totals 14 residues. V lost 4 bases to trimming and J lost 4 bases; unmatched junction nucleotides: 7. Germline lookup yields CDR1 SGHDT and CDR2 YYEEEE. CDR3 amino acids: CASSLRDSPYGYTF. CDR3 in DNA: TGTGCCAGCAGCCTCCGGGACAGCCCCTATGGCTACACCTTC. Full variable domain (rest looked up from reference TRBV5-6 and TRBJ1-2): DAGVTQSPTHLIKTRGQQVTLRCSPKSGHDTVSWYQQALGQGPQFIFQYYEEEERQRGNFPDRFSGHQFPNYSSELNVNALLLGDSALYLCASSLRDSPYGYTFGSGTRLTVV.

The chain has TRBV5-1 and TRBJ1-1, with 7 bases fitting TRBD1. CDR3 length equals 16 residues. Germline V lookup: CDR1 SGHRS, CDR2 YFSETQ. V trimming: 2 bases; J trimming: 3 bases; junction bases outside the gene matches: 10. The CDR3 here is CASSLGTGALDTEAFF. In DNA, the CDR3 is TGCGCCAGCAGCTTAGGTACAGGGGCCTTGGACACTGAAGCTTTCTTT.

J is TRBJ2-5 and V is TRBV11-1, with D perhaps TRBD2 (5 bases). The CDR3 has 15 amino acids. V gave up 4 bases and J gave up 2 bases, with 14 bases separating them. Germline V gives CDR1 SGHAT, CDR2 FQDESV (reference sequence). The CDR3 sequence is CASSSSGRGQETQYF. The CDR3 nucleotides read TGTGCCAGCAGCTCCTCCGGTCGGGGACAAGAGACCCAGTACTTC.

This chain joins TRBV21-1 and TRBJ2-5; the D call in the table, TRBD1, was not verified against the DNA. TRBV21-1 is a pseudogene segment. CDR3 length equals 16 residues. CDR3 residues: CASSKPRTGVEETQYF. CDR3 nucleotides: TGTGCCAGCAGCAAACCGAGGACAGGGGTGGAAGAGACCCAGTACTTC.

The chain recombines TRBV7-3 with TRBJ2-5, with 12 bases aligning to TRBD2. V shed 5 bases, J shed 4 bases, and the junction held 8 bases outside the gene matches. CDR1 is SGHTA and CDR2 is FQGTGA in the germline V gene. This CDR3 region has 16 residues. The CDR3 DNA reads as TGTGCCAGCAGCGCCTTCCTAGCGGGGGGGTTAGAGACCCAGTACTTC. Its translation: CASSAFLAGGLETQYF.

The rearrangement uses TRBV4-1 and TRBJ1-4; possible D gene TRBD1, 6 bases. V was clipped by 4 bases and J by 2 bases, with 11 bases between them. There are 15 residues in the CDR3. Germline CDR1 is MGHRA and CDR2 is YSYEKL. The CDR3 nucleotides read TGCGCCAGCAGCCCCGTCGGACAGACTAATGAAAAACTGTTTTTT. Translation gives CASSPVGQTNEKLFF.

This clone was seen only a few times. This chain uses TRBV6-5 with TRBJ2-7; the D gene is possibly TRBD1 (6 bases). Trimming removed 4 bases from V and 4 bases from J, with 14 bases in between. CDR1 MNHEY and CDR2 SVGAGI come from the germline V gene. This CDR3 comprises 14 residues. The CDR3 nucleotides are TGTGCCAGCAGTTCCACACAGGGATTTTACGAGCAGTACTTC. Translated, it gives CASSSTQGFYEQYF.